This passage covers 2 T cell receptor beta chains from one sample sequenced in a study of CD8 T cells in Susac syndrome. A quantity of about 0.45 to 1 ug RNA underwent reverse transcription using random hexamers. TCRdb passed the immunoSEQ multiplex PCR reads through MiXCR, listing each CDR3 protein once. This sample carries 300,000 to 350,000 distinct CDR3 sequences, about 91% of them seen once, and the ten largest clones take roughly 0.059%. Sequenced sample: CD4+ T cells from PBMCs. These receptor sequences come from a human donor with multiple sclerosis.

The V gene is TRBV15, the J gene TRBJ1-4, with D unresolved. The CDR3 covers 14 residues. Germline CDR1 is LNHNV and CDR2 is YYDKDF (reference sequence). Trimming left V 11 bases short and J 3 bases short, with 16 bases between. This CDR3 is CASTPGTSNEKLFF. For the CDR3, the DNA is TGTGCCTCAACCCCCGGCACTTCTAATGAAAAACTGTTTTTT.

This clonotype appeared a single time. Here the CDR3 reads CASSEILGQGNTGYTF. The CDR3 DNA reads as TGTGCCAGCAGCGAAATTTTGGGACAGGGAAATACTGGCTACACCTTC. The rearrangement joins TRBV9 to TRBJ1-2; 9 bases fit TRBD1. J was trimmed by 7 bases and V by 3 bases; bases with no gene match: 13. Germline values: CDR1 SGDLS, CDR2 YYNGEE. This CDR3 is built from 16 residues.